This T cell receptor (beta chain) stems from a study of T cell repertoires in ileal Crohn's disease. TCRdb's table, derived via immunoSEQ multiplex PCR, lists solely in-frame clones and lacks some. The table lists some 8,000 clones, 65% to 90% of them singletons. Time point meaning: inflamed ileum from the surgical specimen. Germline lookup yields CDR1 MDHEN and CDR2 SYDVKM. V was pared by 5 bases and J by 1 base, with 5 bases of the junction left unmatched. The CDR3 totals 15 residues. This rearrangement joins TRBV28 to TRBJ1-5; 7 positions match TRBD1. The sequenced sample consisted of ileal tissue. This TCR was recovered from an adult with Crohn's disease. Written as DNA, the CDR3 is TGTGCCAGCAGTACCCGGACAGGAAGCAATCAGCCCCAGCATTTT. As protein: CASSTRTGSNQPQHF.